This passage covers 25 T cell receptor beta chains from one sample sequenced in a study of blood T cell repertoires in COVID-19. Clones were read by immunoSEQ multiplex PCR, and TCRdb kept only the in-frame ones, dropping some. The sample has some 350,000 clones; 90% to 95% are singletons. The material sequenced was peripheral blood. The receptor set was obtained from a young woman who had recovered from COVID-19.

This clone has a handful of counts. V usage is TRBV7-2 and J usage is TRBJ1-2; TRBD1 might be the D (6 bases). The germline V and J ends were trimmed by 11 bases and 4 bases, with 17 bases remaining between them. This CDR3 comprises 13 residues. The germline CDR1 and CDR2 sequences are SGHTA and FQGNSA. The CDR3 loop reads CASGRGGGYGYTF. CDR3 nucleotide sequence: TGTGCCTCAGGGAGAGGGGGGGGCTATGGCTACACCTTC.

The chain uses TRBV5-8 and TRBJ2-7; D is possibly TRBD1 (6 bases). The CDR3 is made up of 15 amino acids. The V end lost 1 base, the J end lost 0 bases, and 11 bases lay between the germline ends. The germline V gene encodes CDR1 SGHTS and CDR2 YDEGEE. CDR3 nucleotides: TGTGCCAGCAGCTTGTTTACAGGGAGCTCCTACGAGCAGTACGTC. Translating it yields CASSLFTGSSYEQYV.

This clone was seen more than once but under ten times. The chain has TRBV6-2 or TRBV6-3 and TRBJ2-2, with D possibly being TRBD1 (5 bases). The germline V gene encodes CDR1 MNHEY and CDR2 SVGEGT. Trimming took 2 bases from V and 4 from J, leaving 8 bases between them. The CDR3 is made up of 14 amino acids. This CDR3 reads CASSYQGSTGELFF. Written as DNA, the CDR3 is TGTGCCAGCAGTTACCAGGGATCCACCGGGGAGCTGTTTTTT.

V is TRBV20-1 and J is TRBJ2-3; D not resolved. The CDR3 contains 11 residues. Between the trimmed V and J ends, which lost 5 bases and 7 bases, there was a span of 10 bases. CDR1 and CDR2 from the germline V gene are DFQATT and SNEGSKA (reference sequence). This CDR3 reads CSAPVPNTQYF. The CDR3 DNA follows: TGCAGTGCTCCCGTCCCTAATACGCAGTATTTT.

J is TRBJ1-3 and V is TRBV9; unclear D gene. Deletions cut 0 bases from V and 0 bases from J, with 7 bases between. This CDR3 is 15 amino acids long. Germline V gives CDR1 SGDLS, CDR2 YYNGEE. The CDR3 protein is CASSVAPVSGNTIYF. CDR3 sequence (DNA): TGTGCCAGCAGCGTAGCTCCCGTCTCTGGAAACACCATATATTTT.

This chain links TRBV6-5 with TRBJ1-2; tentative D call: TRBD1 (5 bases). V lost 0 bases and J lost 7, with 18 bases in between. The CDR3 extends over 16 amino acids. Germline V gene sequence: CDR1 MNHEY, CDR2 SVGAGI. The CDR3 loop reads CASSYSTGEGTSGYTF. The CDR3 nucleotides are TGTGCCAGCAGTTACTCGACGGGGGAGGGTACCTCTGGCTACACCTTC.

This clone turned up a few times. The chain combines TRBV6-5 with TRBJ1-5; maybe TRBD1 (6 bases). Trimming pared 7 bases from V and 0 bases from J, leaving 13 bases between. The CDR3 has 15 amino acids. From germline, CDR1 is MNHEY and CDR2 SVGAGI. The CDR3 loop reads CASMLGAPSNQPQHF. CDR3 sequence (DNA): TGTGCCAGCATGTTGGGGGCTCCTAGCAATCAGCCCCAGCATTTT.

This clone was observed a few times. The J gene is TRBJ1-1, the V gene TRBV15; the D gene is possibly TRBD1 (5 bases). The V end was cut by 0 bases, the J end by 1 base, with 15 bases between. CDR1 is LNHNV, CDR2 YYDKDF, per germline (reference sequence). The CDR3 spans 17 residues. CDR3 sequence reads: CATSRELTANGNTEAFF. CDR3 DNA sequence: TGTGCCACCAGCAGAGAACTGACAGCGAACGGGAACACTGAAGCTTTCTTT.

The gene calls are TRBV6-6 and TRBJ2-3, with 14 bases fitting TRBD2. V trimming: 10 bases; J trimming: 6 bases; junction bases outside the gene matches: 12. Germline CDR1 is MNHNY and CDR2 is SVGAGI (reference sequence). The CDR3 consists of 16 residues. In nucleotides, the CDR3 is TGTGCCACCTCATGGGGGGGACTAGCGGGAGTGGATACGCAGTATTTT. The encoded protein is CATSWGGLAGVDTQYF.

This chain uses TRBV5-8 with TRBJ1-1; D not certain. Germline loops: CDR1 SGHTS, CDR2 YDEGEE. The CDR3 spans 13 residues. Trimming cost V 3 bases and J 8 bases, with 14 bases left between them. The CDR3 here is CASSSTGGWEAFF. CDR3 DNA sequence: TGTGCCAGCAGCTCCACTGGAGGGTGGGAAGCTTTCTTT.

The J gene is TRBJ2-5, the V gene TRBV6-5, with TRBD2 matching over 7 bases. This CDR3 contains 15 residues. The ends lost 8 bases at V and 2 bases at J; junction bases unmatched: 11. Germline V gene lookup returns CDR1 MNHEY and CDR2 SVGAGI. The CDR3, as DNA: TGTGCCAGCCGACCCTACGGGACTAAACAAGAGACCCAGTACTTC. Protein sequence: CASRPYGTKQETQYF.

The chain carries TRBV29-1 and TRBJ1-6, with 7 bases that match TRBD1. The CDR3 consists of 13 residues. CDR1 and CDR2 from the germline V gene are SQVTM and ANQGSEA. After removal of 4 bases from V and 9 bases from J, the junction contained 6 bases not matched to a gene. CDR3 loop: CSVGTGVGSPLHF. The CDR3 DNA reads as TGCAGCGTTGGGACAGGCGTCGGTTCACCCCTCCACTTT. Supplemented by reference TRBV29-1 and TRBJ1-6, the full variable domain reads SAVISQKPSRDICQRGTSLTIQCQVDSQVTMMFWYRQQPGQSLTLIATANQGSEATYESGFVIDKFPISRPNLTFSTLTVSNMSPEDSSIYLCSVGTGVGSPLHFGNGTRLTVT.

This rearrangement joins TRBV5-1 to TRBJ1-4; TRBD1 matches at 7 bases. Germline loops: CDR1 SGHRS, CDR2 YFSETQ. V lost 2 bases to trimming and J lost 4 bases; unmatched junction nucleotides: 8. This CDR3 is built from 16 residues. The CDR3 reads CASSFNPGQLNEKLFF. CDR3 coding DNA: TGCGCCAGCAGCTTTAATCCGGGACAGCTTAATGAAAAACTGTTTTTT.

A single count supports this clone. This chain links TRBV10-3 with TRBJ2-3; D possibly corresponds to TRBD2 (6 bases). The germline V gene encodes CDR1 ENHRY and CDR2 SYGVKD. Between the trimmed V and J ends, which lost 4 bases and 2 bases, there was a span of 13 bases. The CDR3 spans 15 residues. The CDR3 is CAISAAGQDTDTQYF. The CDR3 DNA reads TGTGCCATCAGTGCAGCGGGCCAAGACACAGATACGCAGTATTTT.

The chain employs TRBV6-2 or TRBV6-3 and TRBJ2-5, with D tentatively TRBD2 (6 bases). Germline V CDR1 and CDR2: MNHEY, SVGEGT. This CDR3 spans 14 amino acids. V lost 5 bases, J lost 4 bases, and 14 bases lay in between. CDR3 region: CASSKDRGGETQYF. The CDR3 bases are TGTGCCAGCAGTAAAGATAGGGGAGGAGAGACCCAGTACTTC.

This clone was counted a single time. The chain employs TRBV7-6 and TRBJ2-3, with 8 nucleotides matching TRBD2. Germline CDR1 is SGHVS and CDR2 is FNYEAQ. The CDR3 has 17 residues. The J segment lost 3 bases and the V segment lost 0 bases, leaving 8 bases of the junction unmatched. CDR3 sequence (DNA): TGTGCCAGCAGCTTAGCAAGCCGAGCGGGAGTTACAGATACGCAGTATTTT. Translated: CASSLASRAGVTDTQYF.

V usage is TRBV11-2 and J usage is TRBJ2-1; D is possibly TRBD2 (6 bases). Trimming shortened V by 1 base and J by 2 bases, and 12 bases separated the two germline ends. The CDR3 consists of 16 residues. CDR1 and CDR2 (germline): SGHAT, FQNNGV. The CDR3 spells CASSLVRGGPYNEQFF. DNA for the CDR3: TGTGCCAGCAGCTTAGTTCGGGGAGGCCCCTACAATGAGCAGTTCTTC.

The CDR3 spells CASSPLSSTDTQYF. Written as DNA, the CDR3 is TGTGCCAGCAGCCCGTTGAGCAGCACAGATACGCAGTATTTT. The V gene is TRBV11-3, the J gene TRBJ2-3; no clear D gene. The CDR3 extends over 14 amino acids. V was shortened by 5 bases and J by 0 bases, with 9 bases between the two germline ends. The germline V gene encodes CDR1 SGHNT and CDR2 YENEEA.

This clone came up once. The chain has TRBV6-6 and TRBJ2-1; 7 nucleotides align to TRBD2. The CDR3 is 16 residues long. The junction had 10 bases not matched to a gene; V was cut back by 6 bases and J by 2 bases. From germline, CDR1 is MNHNY and CDR2 SVGAGI (reference sequence). As DNA, the CDR3 is TGTGCCAGCAGACGATCACTAGCGACAACCTACAATGAGCAGTTCTTC. Translation: CASRRSLATTYNEQFF.

Regarding this clone: The sample holds other DNA sequences that translate to the same CDR3. The chain carries TRBV5-1 and TRBJ2-1, with 7 positions matching TRBD1. The CDR3 contains 12 residues. From germline, CDR1 is SGHRS and CDR2 YFSETQ. The V gene end was trimmed by 0 bases and the J gene end by 10 bases; junction bases not matched to a gene: 1. The CDR3 loop is CASSLGRGEQFF. The CDR3 bases are TGCGCCAGCAGCTTGGGCAGGGGGGAGCAGTTCTTC.

V gene TRBV10-2 combines with J gene TRBJ1-2, with TRBD1 as a possible D gene (5 bases). With 4 bases removed from V and 6 bases from J, the gap between germline ends came to 18 bases. CDR1 WSHSY and CDR2 SAAADI come from the germline V gene. CDR3 length: 15 amino acids. In nucleotides, the CDR3 is TGCGCCAGCAGTGGACCCCCTGGCAGGGTGGATGGCTACACCTTC. It is translated as CASSGPPGRVDGYTF.

The V and J genes are TRBV15 and TRBJ2-5; TRBD1 is a possible D gene (6 bases). CDR1 and CDR2 from the germline V gene are LNHNV and YYDKDF (reference sequence). The CDR3 sequence is 15 residues long. Trimming removed 0 bases at V and 3 bases at J, with 11 bases between. CDR3 bases: TGTGCCACCAGCAGAGATGGGGCAGGGGAAGAGACCCAGTACTTC. Its translation: CATSRDGAGEETQYF. Full variable domain (remainder filled in from reference TRBV15 and TRBJ2-5): DAMVIQNPRYQVTQFGKPVTLSCSQTLNHNVMYWYQQKSSQAPKLLFHYYDKDFNNEADTPDNFQSRRPNTSFCFLDIRSPGLGDTAMYLCATSRDGAGEETQYFGPGTRLLVL.

This clone was observed once. The CDR3 nucleotides are TGTGCCAGCAGTTTAAGTGGGCCGTTGCCGGGGGCCAACGTCCTGACTTTC. This translates into CASSLSGPLPGANVLTF. The V call is TRBV28, the J call TRBJ2-6; D remains unclear. The CDR3 has 17 residues. Germline V gene sequence: CDR1 MDHEN, CDR2 SYDVKM. The ends were cut back, 2 bases at V and 4 bases at J, with 15 bases in the middle.

This rearrangement joins TRBV4-1 to TRBJ1-1, with TRBD1 identical over 9 bases. This CDR3 spans 16 amino acids. V shed 0 bases, J shed 1 base, and the junction held 3 bases outside the gene matches. Germline-derived CDR1 and CDR2 are MGHRA and YSYEKL. CDR3 in amino acids: CASSQDPGQGNTEAFF. In nucleotides, the CDR3 is TGCGCCAGCAGCCAAGATCCGGGACAGGGGAACACTGAAGCTTTCTTT.

The gene calls are TRBV6-2 or TRBV6-3 and TRBJ2-1; 9 bases are shared with TRBD2. Germline values: CDR1 MNHEY, CDR2 SVGEGT. The CDR3 is 18 residues long. J gave up 5 bases and V 6 bases, and 17 bases lay outside the gene matches. In nucleotides, the CDR3 is TGTGCCAGCAGCCCCCTAAAGACTAGCGGAGAGCCCGACAATGAGCAGTTCTTC. Translating it yields CASSPLKTSGEPDNEQFF.